The entry below gives a single TCR beta chain sequence along with its context. These data come from a study of blood T cell repertoires in COVID-19. The repertoire was sequenced with immunoSEQ multiplex PCR; TCRdb's copy has only in-frame clones and lacks some. The profile shows 200,000 to 300,000 clones, about 82% of them singletons. With 3 bases removed from V and 2 bases from J, the gap between germline ends came to 17 bases. CDR1 LGHDT and CDR2 YNNKEL come from the germline V gene (reference sequence). The CDR3 loop spans 18 amino acids. The age range of participants was 18 to 89 years, with residence in about two dozen US areas. Grouping used clinical history reported by participants in a survey and questionnaire.

The clonotype was recovered from a woman aged 45 to 65 who had recovered from COVID-19. V usage is TRBV3-1 (or the pseudogene TRBV3-2) and J usage is TRBJ2-6; D is perhaps TRBD2 (6 bases). Sample: PBMCs or T cells enriched from blood (not recorded which). The CDR3 spells CASSQNRGESAGANVLTF. Written as DNA, the CDR3 is TGTGCCAGCAGCCAGAATCGCGGGGAGAGCGCTGGGGCCAACGTCCTGACTTTC.